This T cell receptor (beta chain) is drawn from a study of blood T cell repertoires in COVID-19. On the study more broadly: Acute and convalescent COVID-19 samples came from the United States, Italy and Spain.

Germline V gene data show CDR1 as SNHLY and CDR2 as FYNNEI. With V trimmed by 7 bases and J by 4 bases, 7 bases remained unmatched. This CDR3 is built from 15 residues. Under the authors' procedure: The authors estimated nucleated cell counts from reference gene primer amplification. Libraries were prepared by immunoSEQ multiplex PCR; TCRdb keeps only in-frame clonotypes and omits some of them. The D gene and trimming were derived from the DNA, and the V and J assignments and clone size from that table. The sample lists about 73,000 clones; roughly four fifths were seen once. V gene TRBV2 combines with J gene TRBJ2-3, with TRBD1 identical over 11 bases. This clonotype originated in a woman aged 55-70 years with acute or convalescent COVID-19. Sequencing was carried out using peripheral blood. The CDR3 DNA sequence: TGTGCCAGCATTCGGGACAGGGGGGCGGCAGATACGCAGTATTTT. Its translation is CASIRDRGAADTQYF.